The 20 T cell receptor beta chains below all came from one sample that was sequenced in a study of blood T cells in healthy people across ages (dated by TCRdb to about 2015). Libraries were constructed by 5' RACE. The listed sequencing device is Illumina HiSeq 2500. A second PCR of about 6 to 11 cycles was performed with a sample-barcoded 5' primer and a J-beta primer mix. The public reads were reprocessed in TCRdb via fastp at Q25 and MiXCR, keeping in-frame beta chains. Each CDR3 protein appears once, grouped with its most common genes and DNA. Here the sample has roughly 1,700,000 distinct CDR3 sequences; roughly 27% occur a single time. The biggest ten clones account for 6.5% to 8.5% of the sample. The specimen sequenced was blood. The receptors were sampled from a woman aged 30 to 39 in good health.

This clonotype occurred many times. This rearrangement joins TRBV15 to TRBJ2-5, with D perhaps TRBD1 or TRBD2 (6 bases each). CDR3 length equals 14 residues. V lost 2 bases and J lost 5, with 12 bases in between. Germline assignment: CDR1 LNHNV and CDR2 YYDKDF (reference sequence). This CDR3 reads CATSRPKGGETQYF. The CDR3 DNA follows: TGTGCCACCAGCAGACCCAAAGGGGGGGAGACCCAGTACTTC.

Note on this clonotype: Sequence at one end of the junction differs from germline and may be a read error. The genes are TRBV6-1 and TRBJ1-1, with D unclear. The CDR3 length is 13 residues. Germline V gives CDR1 MNHNS, CDR2 SASEGT. The DNA of the CDR3 is TGTGCCATCAGTCGGGTAACTGACACTGAAGCTTTCTTT. Its protein is CAISRVTDTEAFF.

This clonotype has only a few counts. The CDR3 sequence: CASSPRGQAVGYEQYF. The CDR3 region has the DNA TGTGCCAGCAGCCCCAGGGGACAGGCCGTGGGCTACGAGCAGTACTTC. The V and J genes are TRBV7-2 and TRBJ2-7; TRBD1 agrees at 8 bases. The CDR3 extends over 16 amino acids. Germline trimming cut 5 bases from V and 3 bases from J; bases unmatched to any gene: 12. The germline gives CDR1 SGHTA, CDR2 FQGNSA. Full variable domain (outside the CDR3, taken from reference TRBV7-2 and TRBJ2-7): GAGVSQSPSNKVTEKGKDVELRCDPISGHTALYWYRQSLGQGLEFLIYFQGNSAPDKSGLPSDRFSAERTGGSVSTLTIQRTQQEDSAVYLCASSPRGQAVGYEQYFGPGTRLTVT.

This rearrangement joins TRBV20-1 to TRBJ1-1, with D unresolved. V was pared by 6 bases and J by 8 bases, with 13 bases between. This CDR3 spans 11 amino acids. Germline V gene lookup returns CDR1 DFQATT and CDR2 SNEGSKA (reference sequence). The CDR3 bases are TGCAGTGCCAGGCGTCCGGACGAAGCTTTCTTT. This translates into CSARRPDEAFF.

CDR3 nucleotide sequence: TGCAGTGCTAGAGCGGGGGATAAGTTTTATACTAGCACAGATACGCAGTATTTT. It specifies CSARAGDKFYTSTDTQYF. The chain links TRBV20-1 to TRBJ2-3, with TRBD2 as a possible D gene (6 bases). Trimming removed 1 base from V and 0 bases from J, with 20 bases in between. The CDR3 loop spans 18 amino acids. The germline CDR1 and CDR2 sequences are DFQATT and SNEGSKA (reference sequence).

This sequence joins TRBV14 and TRBJ1-5; D gene uncertain. The germline gives CDR1 SGHDN, CDR2 FVKESK. The CDR3 sequence is 18 residues long. The V gene lost 1 base and the J gene lost 0 bases, with 16 bases spanning the gap. The CDR3, as DNA: TGTGCCAGCAGCCAAGGATCGAAACAGCGAGATAGCAATCAGCCCCAGCATTTT. Translated: CASSQGSKQRDSNQPQHF.

The chain recombines TRBV11-2 with TRBJ1-4; 8 bases line up with TRBD1. CDR3 length: 14 amino acids. From germline, CDR1 is SGHAT and CDR2 FQNNGV. The V and J ends lost 3 bases and 13 bases, in that order; junction bases with no gene match: 10. The CDR3 spells CASSLGGRGLGLFF. In DNA, the CDR3 is TGTGCCAGCAGCTTGGGCGGCAGGGGGCTTGGACTGTTTTTT.

The rearrangement joins TRBV12-3 or TRBV12-4 to TRBJ2-7; D is unresolved. This CDR3 has 14 residues. Trimming cost V 2 bases and J 3 bases, with 11 bases left between them. The CDR3 DNA reads as TGTGCCAGCAGTTTATTCCCTGGGGACTACGAGCAGTACTTC. This gives the protein CASSLFPGDYEQYF.

To note about this clonotype: It may be a read error: a sequence one base away is much more abundant. J is TRBJ2-5 and V is TRBV7-2; possibly TRBD1 or TRBD2 for D (5 bases each). The CDR3 has 13 amino acids. CDR1 SGHTA and CDR2 FQGNSA come from the germline V gene. The CDR3 nucleotides are TGTGCCGGCAGCCCGGGACGATTGGGGACCCAGTACTTC. Its translation is CAGSPGRLGTQYF. The full variable domain, in which reference TRBV7-2 and TRBJ2-5 provide the parts outside the CDR3, is GAGVSQSPSNKVTEKGKDVELRCDPISGHTALYWYRQSLGQGLEFLIYFQGNSAPDKSGLPSDRFSAERTGGSVSTLTIQRTQQEDSAVYLCAGSPGRLGTQYFGPGTRLLVL.

Worth noting for this clonotype: A much bigger clone sits one base away, suggesting this may be a read error. The rearrangement links TRBV20-1 to TRBJ2-2; D uncertain. The V gene's germline CDR1 is DFQATT and CDR2 SNEGSKA (reference sequence). The CDR3 sequence is 12 residues long. V lost 2 bases to trimming and J lost 1 base, with 2 bases between them. The CDR3 DNA is TGCAGTGCTAGAAAGAACACCGGGGAGCTGTTTTTT. Amino acids: CSARKNTGELFF.

This clonotype was seen a few times. The J gene is TRBJ2-1, the V gene TRBV4-2; 11 nucleotides agree with TRBD1. From germline, CDR1 is LGHNA and CDR2 YNFKEQ. The CDR3 extends over 17 amino acids. V lost 0 bases and J lost 8; bases outside the gene matches: 9. The CDR3 loop is CASSQDSMGQGDDEQFF. The CDR3, as DNA: TGTGCCAGCAGCCAAGATAGTATGGGACAGGGGGACGATGAGCAGTTCTTC.

This clonotype was detected only a few times. The gene calls are TRBV5-5 and TRBJ2-7; TRBD2 matches at 7 bases. J gave up 3 bases and V 4 bases, and 13 bases lay outside the gene matches. The CDR3 consists of 16 residues. Germline CDR1 and CDR2: SGHKS and YYEKEE (reference sequence). The CDR3 DNA follows: TGTGCCAGCAGCCTACAACTAGCCGGGAGGATCTACGAGCAGTACTTC. Residues: CASSLQLAGRIYEQYF. The full variable domain, completed using reference TRBV5-5 and TRBJ2-7, is DAGVTQSPTHLIKTRGQQVTLRCSPISGHKSVSWYQQVLGQGPQFIFQYYEKEERGRGNFPDRFSARQFPNYSSELNVNALLLGDSALYLCASSLQLAGRIYEQYFGPGTRLTVT.

Here the CDR3 DNA reads TGCAGTGGGGCTAGCGGGGGGTCGAGTGAGCAGTTCTTC. It is translated as CSGASGGSSEQFF. The rearrangement links TRBV20-1 to TRBJ2-1; 11 bases are shared with TRBD2. Germline V gene data show CDR1 as DFQATT and CDR2 as SNEGSKA (reference sequence). This CDR3 has 13 residues. V was clipped by 7 bases and J by 9 bases; unmatched bases: 8.

This clonotype showed up many times. V is TRBV5-1 and J is TRBJ2-4; D is unresolved. Germline V gives CDR1 SGHRS, CDR2 YFSETQ. The length of the CDR3 is 14 residues. Trimming pared 1 base from V and 0 bases from J, leaving 5 bases between. CDR3 loop: CASSLSLAKNIQYF. In nucleotides, the CDR3 is TGCGCCAGCAGCTTGTCATTAGCCAAAAACATTCAGTACTTC.

This clonotype was detected many times. The rearrangement joins TRBV7-2 to TRBJ2-5; D possibly matches TRBD1 or TRBD2 (7 bases each). Deletions cut 7 bases from V and 5 bases from J, with 14 bases between. The CDR3 is made up of 13 amino acids. The V gene's germline CDR1 is SGHTA and CDR2 FQGNSA. The CDR3 region has the DNA TGTGCCAGCAAGGGGCAGGGGGGGGAGACCCAGTACTTC. Its translation is CASKGQGGETQYF.

This clonotype has a count of ten or more. The V and J genes are TRBV20-1 and TRBJ2-5; D is unclear. Per germline, CDR1 DFQATT and CDR2 SNEGSKA (reference sequence). The CDR3 is made up of 13 amino acids. V dropped 1 base and J dropped 5 bases, with 11 bases sitting between them. The CDR3 DNA follows: TGCAGTGCTAGAGTTCCTACTGGGGAGACCCAGTACTTC. It is translated as CSARVPTGETQYF.

The sample holds many counts of this clonotype. The CDR3 spells CASSEAPGYEQYF. CDR3 DNA sequence: TGTGCCAGCAGTGAAGCGCCAGGCTACGAGCAGTACTTC. The chain employs TRBV2 and TRBJ2-7, with no clear D. Germline CDR1 reads SNHLY; CDR2 reads FYNNEI. The ends were cut back, 0 bases at V and 3 bases at J, with 6 bases in the middle. CDR3 length: 13 amino acids.

V usage is TRBV7-6 and J usage is TRBJ1-4; 7 nucleotides agree with TRBD1. The CDR3 has 14 residues. Germline values: CDR1 SGHVS, CDR2 FNYEAQ. V was clipped by 4 bases and J by 8 bases; unmatched bases: 7. The CDR3 sequence is CASSSSTGDEKLFF. The CDR3 bases are TGTGCCAGCAGCTCTAGCACAGGGGACGAAAAACTGTTTTTT.

CDR3: CATSAIRDRWLLGAQYF. CDR3 coding DNA: TGTGCCACCAGCGCGATCCGGGACAGGTGGTTGCTGGGGGCCCAGTACTTC. The chain has TRBV15 and TRBJ2-7, with 8 bases identical to TRBD1. J lost 10 bases, V lost 5 bases, and 22 bases had no gene match. Germline CDR1 is LNHNV and CDR2 is YYDKDF (reference sequence). The CDR3 loop spans 17 amino acids.

The rearrangement uses TRBV20-1 and TRBJ1-2; D is uncertain. Trimming pared 5 bases from V and 4 bases from J, leaving 17 bases between. This CDR3 is built from 14 residues. Germline V lookup: CDR1 DFQATT, CDR2 SNEGSKA (reference sequence). CDR3 sequence: CSAPVRRRTYGYTF. CDR3 in DNA: TGCAGTGCTCCTGTCCGGCGCCGGACCTATGGCTACACCTTC.